The 21 T cell receptor beta chains given below trace back to one sample, sequenced in a study of T cell responses to AZD1222 COVID-19 vaccine. Clones were sequenced by immunoSEQ multiplex PCR, and TCRdb holds only the in-frame ones, with some missing. The profile shows about 99,000 clones, approximately 88% of them singletons. Sequenced material: peripheral blood, taken on day 0 of AZD1222 vaccination. These receptors were collected from an adult in good health.

In its sample, this clone was seen a few times. This chain connects TRBV18 to TRBJ2-1; D is possibly TRBD1 (6 bases). The V gene lost 2 bases and the J gene lost 10 bases, with 15 bases spanning the gap. Germline values: CDR1 KGHSH, CDR2 LQKENI. The CDR3 runs 14 residues. In DNA form, the CDR3 reads TGTGCCAGCTCACCAAACAGGGCCACCGGCGAGCAGTTCTTC. The encoded protein is CASSPNRATGEQFF.

The V call is TRBV6-2 or TRBV6-3, the J call TRBJ2-3; D is undetermined. The CDR3 totals 14 residues. V was cut by 3 bases and J by 0 bases, with 7 bases left in between. Germline V lookup: CDR1 MNHEY, CDR2 SVGEGT. CDR3 protein: CASSYLTSTDTQYF. CDR3 sequence (DNA): TGTGCCAGCAGTTATTTAACTAGCACAGATACGCAGTATTTT.

The chain employs TRBV21-1 and TRBJ1-1; no check of the table's D call, TRBD1, against the DNA was made. TRBV21-1 is tagged as a pseudogene. The CDR3 length is 12 residues. CDR3 sequence (DNA): TGTGCCAGCCCGACAGGGGCAAATGAAGCTTTCTTT. Encoded protein: CASPTGANEAFF.

The V gene is TRBV11-2, the J gene TRBJ2-1, with a weak D call TRBD2 (5 bases). Germline loops: CDR1 SGHAT, CDR2 FQNNGV. The germline V and J ends were trimmed by 5 bases and 4 bases, with 18 bases remaining between them. CDR3 size: 16 residues. The CDR3 region has the DNA TGTGCCAGCAGCCCTCCCGGAGGCTTCCTTTACAATGAGCAGTTCTTC. It specifies CASSPPGGFLYNEQFF.

V usage is TRBV24-1 and J usage is TRBJ2-5; the match to TRBD1 covers 12 bases. This CDR3 has 16 amino acids. J lost 5 bases, V lost 4 bases, and 7 bases had no gene match. Per the germline V gene, CDR1 is KGHDR and CDR2 is SFDVKD. CDR3 residues: CATSEGTGGALETQYF. The CDR3 DNA follows: TGTGCCACCAGTGAGGGGACAGGGGGCGCTTTGGAGACCCAGTACTTC.

This clone appeared once. The V gene is TRBV6-2 or TRBV6-3, the J gene TRBJ2-7; TRBD1 matches at 9 bases. Germline loops: CDR1 MNHEY, CDR2 SVGEGT. This CDR3 spans 15 amino acids. Trimming removed 5 bases from V and 6 bases from J; junction bases left unmatched: 11. The CDR3 is CASSNGGTGTPEQYF. CDR3 sequence (DNA): TGTGCCAGCAGTAACGGTGGGACAGGGACCCCCGAGCAGTACTTC.

This clone was counted a single time. The rearrangement joins TRBV11-2 to TRBJ1-2, with 7 bases matching TRBD1. With V trimmed by 3 bases and J by 0 bases, 10 bases remained unmatched. This CDR3 is built from 17 residues. Germline CDR1 reads SGHAT; CDR2 reads FQNNGV. The CDR3 spells CASSFIQGKGTNYGYTF. The CDR3 DNA sequence: TGTGCCAGCAGCTTCATACAGGGGAAAGGGACTAACTATGGCTACACCTTC. Variable domain in full (rest from reference TRBV11-2 and TRBJ1-2): EAGVAQSPRYKIIEKRQSVAFWCNPISGHATLYWYQQILGQGPKLLIQFQNNGVVDDSQLPKDRFSAERLKGVDSTLKIQPAKLEDSAVYLCASSFIQGKGTNYGYTFGSGTRLTVV.

This sequence joins TRBV28 and TRBJ1-2; D not certain. Germline V CDR1 and CDR2: MDHEN, SYDVKM. The CDR3 spans 15 residues. Trimming cost V 5 bases and J 7 bases, with 20 bases left between them. The chain's CDR3 is CASSPFLTEIGGYTF. CDR3 in DNA: TGTGCCAGCAGTCCGTTCCTTACAGAGATAGGTGGCTACACCTTC.

Only a few counts were recorded for this clone. This chain uses TRBV11-2 with TRBJ1-2, with 7 bases matching TRBD1. CDR1 is SGHAT, CDR2 FQNNGV, per germline. CDR3 length: 12 amino acids. J was trimmed by 10 bases and V by 5 bases; bases with no gene match: 7. The CDR3 spells CASSQDRAPYTF. The CDR3 DNA reads as TGTGCCAGCAGCCAAGACAGGGCTCCCTACACCTTC.

A note on this clone: The sample carries other DNA sequences with the same CDR3. The gene calls are TRBV12-3 or TRBV12-4 and TRBJ2-5, with unresolved D. V gave up 3 bases and J gave up 5 bases, with 4 bases separating them. The CDR3 sequence is 11 residues long. CDR3 sequence (DNA): TGTGCCAGCAGTTTTAGCGAGACCCAGTACTTC. Translation: CASSFSETQYF.

CDR3 loop: CASSPQGAGSGNTIYF. CDR3 sequence (DNA): TGTGCCAGCAGCCCCCAAGGGGCCGGCTCTGGAAACACCATATATTTT. The V call is TRBV11-2, the J call TRBJ1-3; D possibly corresponds to TRBD1 (5 bases). Germline-derived CDR1 and CDR2 are SGHAT and FQNNGV. The V and J ends lost 5 bases and 0 bases respectively, with 14 bases between them. CDR3 length: 16 residues.

The V call is TRBV27, the J call TRBJ2-6; 8 positions match TRBD1. From germline, CDR1 is MNHEY and CDR2 SMNVEV (reference sequence). The junction had 7 bases not matched to a gene; V was cut back by 4 bases and J by 2 bases. The length of the CDR3 is 17 residues. CDR3 nucleotides: TGTGCCAGCAGTTCGCACCCAGGGGGCGCTGGGGCCAACGTCCTGACTTTC. Translated: CASSSHPGGAGANVLTF.

The rearrangement links TRBV19 to TRBJ2-6; 7 positions match TRBD1. The CDR3 is 17 residues long. V lost 9 bases to trimming and J lost 4 bases; unmatched junction nucleotides: 15. Germline V gene lookup returns CDR1 LNHDA and CDR2 SQIVND (reference sequence). CDR3: CASSPRQGAIGANVLTF. CDR3 bases: TGTGCCAGCAGCCCGAGACAGGGCGCGATAGGGGCCAACGTCCTGACTTTC.

Comment on this clone: Distinct nucleotide sequences in the sample also encode this CDR3. V and J are TRBV7-9 and TRBJ1-1; D is uncertain. The germline V gene encodes CDR1 SEHNR and CDR2 FQNEAQ (reference sequence). V lost 5 bases to trimming and J lost 0 bases, with 7 bases between them. The CDR3 is 13 residues long. The CDR3 sequence: CASSPLMNTEAFF. The CDR3 DNA follows: TGTGCCAGCAGCCCGCTGATGAACACTGAAGCTTTCTTT. The full variable domain, with the rest looked up from reference TRBV7-9 and TRBJ1-1, is DTGVSQNPRHKITKRGQNVTFRCDPISEHNRLYWYRQTLGQGPEFLTYFQNEAQLEKSRLLSDRFSAERPKGSFSTLEIQRTEQGDSAMYLCASSPLMNTEAFFGQGTRLTVV.

The chain carries TRBV19 and TRBJ2-3; no reliable D call. This CDR3 has 16 amino acids. Deletions cut 7 bases from V and 0 bases from J, with 17 bases between. Per the germline V gene, CDR1 is LNHDA and CDR2 is SQIVND (reference sequence). CDR3 region: CASTRYGPPSTDTQYF. DNA of the CDR3: TGTGCCAGTACCAGATACGGTCCCCCCAGCACAGATACGCAGTATTTT. The full variable domain, in which reference TRBV19 and TRBJ2-3 provide the parts outside the CDR3, is DGGITQSPKYLFRKEGQNVTLSCEQNLNHDAMYWYRQDPGQGLRLIYYSQIVNDFQKGDIAEGYSVSREKKESFPLTVTSAQKNPTAFYLCASTRYGPPSTDTQYFGPGTRLTVL.

V and J are TRBV10-2 and TRBJ2-6, with D perhaps matching TRBD2 (5 bases). Germline V gene sequence: CDR1 WSHSY, CDR2 SAAADI. The CDR3 loop spans 17 amino acids. V lost 0 bases, J lost 4 bases, and 13 bases lay in between. The CDR3 protein is CASSESSGRWGANVLTF. CDR3 nucleotides: TGCGCCAGCAGTGAGTCGAGCGGACGATGGGGGGCCAACGTCCTGACTTTC.

The gene calls are TRBV5-4 and TRBJ2-1; possibly TRBD2 for D (6 bases). Germline loops: CDR1 SGHNT, CDR2 YYREEE (reference sequence). Trimming left V 0 bases short and J 9 bases short, with 19 bases between. The CDR3 totals 16 residues. CDR3 sequence (DNA): TGTGCCAGCAGCTTGGTTCCCCCGACTAGTTCCGGTGAGCAGTTCTTC. It specifies CASSLVPPTSSGEQFF.

The chain links TRBV11-2 to TRBJ2-4, with a weak D call TRBD1 (6 bases). With 4 bases removed from V and 9 bases from J, the gap between germline ends came to 13 bases. The CDR3 loop spans 13 amino acids. Per germline, CDR1 SGHAT and CDR2 FQNNGV. CDR3 nucleotides: TGTGCCAGCAGCTCGGACAGAAGGGGCATTCAGTACTTC. This sequence encodes CASSSDRRGIQYF.

In its sample, this clone was seen once. The chain recombines TRBV5-1 with TRBJ2-7, with 8 bases aligning to TRBD1. The CDR3 loop spans 15 amino acids. Per germline, CDR1 SGHRS and CDR2 YFSETQ. V lost 0 bases and J lost 2; bases outside the gene matches: 4. CDR3 in DNA: TGCGCCAGCAGCTTGGATCCGGGACAGGCCTACGAGCAGTACTTC. Translation: CASSLDPGQAYEQYF.

There are a few counts of this clone. The chain has TRBV10-3 and TRBJ1-1; D remains unclear. Germline CDR1 and CDR2: ENHRY and SYGVKD. V dropped 2 bases and J dropped 4 bases, with 8 bases sitting between them. The CDR3 runs 13 residues. The CDR3 here is CAISEGLFTEAFF. In nucleotides, the CDR3 is TGTGCCATCAGTGAGGGACTTTTCACTGAAGCTTTCTTT.

The chain employs TRBV9 and TRBJ1-5, with 7 bases identical to TRBD1. V was clipped by 4 bases and J by 6 bases; unmatched bases: 10. CDR1 is SGDLS, CDR2 YYNGEE, per germline. The CDR3 covers 15 residues. The CDR3 loop reads CASSRGDREGQPQHF. CDR3 bases: TGTGCCAGCAGCCGGGGAGACAGGGAAGGTCAGCCCCAGCATTTT.